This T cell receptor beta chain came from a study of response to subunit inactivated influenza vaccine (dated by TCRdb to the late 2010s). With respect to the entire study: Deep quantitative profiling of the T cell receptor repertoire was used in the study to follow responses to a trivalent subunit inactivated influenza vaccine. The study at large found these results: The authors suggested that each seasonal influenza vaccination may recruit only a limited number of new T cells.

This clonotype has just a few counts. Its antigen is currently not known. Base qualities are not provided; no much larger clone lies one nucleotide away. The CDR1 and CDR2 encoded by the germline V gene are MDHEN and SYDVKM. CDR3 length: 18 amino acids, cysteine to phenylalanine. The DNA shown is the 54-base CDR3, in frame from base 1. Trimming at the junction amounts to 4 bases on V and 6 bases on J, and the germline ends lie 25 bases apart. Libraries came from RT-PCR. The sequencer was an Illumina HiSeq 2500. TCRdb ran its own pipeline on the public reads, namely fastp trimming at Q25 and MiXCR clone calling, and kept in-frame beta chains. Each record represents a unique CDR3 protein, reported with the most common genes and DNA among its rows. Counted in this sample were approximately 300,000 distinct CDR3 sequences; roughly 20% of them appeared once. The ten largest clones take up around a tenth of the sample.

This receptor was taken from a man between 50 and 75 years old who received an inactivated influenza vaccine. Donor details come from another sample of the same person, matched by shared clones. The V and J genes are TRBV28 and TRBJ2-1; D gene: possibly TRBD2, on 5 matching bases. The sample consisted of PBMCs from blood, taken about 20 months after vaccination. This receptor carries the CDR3 CASSSGTGYGSPLNEQFF. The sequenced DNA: TGTGCCAGCAGTTCCGGTACCGGGTATGGGAGCCCCCTCAATGAGCAGTTCTTC. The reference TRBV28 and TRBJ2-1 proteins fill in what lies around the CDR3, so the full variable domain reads DVKVTQSSRYLVKRTGEKVFLECVQDMDHENMFWYRQDPGLGLRLIYFSYDVKMKEKGDIPEGYSVSREKKERFSLILESASTNQTSMYLCASSSGTGYGSPLNEQFFGPGTRLTVL.